These 7 T cell receptor beta chains were all obtained from the same sample, sequenced in a study of blood T cells in healthy people across ages. Alongside a J-beta primer mix, a sample-barcoded 5' primer served in a second PCR lasting roughly 7 to 11 cycles. TCRdb re-called the 5' RACE reads with MiXCR, one entry per CDR3 protein. This sample yields some 1.7 million distinct CDR3 sequences, of which roughly 27% are seen a single time; 7% to 9% belongs to the top ten. Material for sequencing was blood. Receptor source: a woman between 25 and 40 years old in good health.

The CDR3 here is CASSLTVSYAEAFF. The CDR3, as DNA: TGTGCCAGCAGTTTAACAGTTTCGTACGCTGAAGCTTTCTTT. This sequence joins TRBV28 and TRBJ1-1; unclear D gene. V lost 2 bases, J lost 6 bases, and 13 bases lay in between. Germline V gene data show CDR1 as MDHEN and CDR2 as SYDVKM. This CDR3 contains 14 residues.

This clonotype has only a few counts. The chain employs TRBV20-1 and TRBJ2-1; 13 bases are a match to TRBD2. With 0 bases clipped from V and 0 bases from J, the junction kept 17 bases outside the gene matches. Germline V gene sequence: CDR1 DFQATT, CDR2 SNEGSKA (reference sequence). CDR3 length: 22 amino acids. DNA of the CDR3: TGCAGTGCTAGAGATCCCGGACTAGCGGGAGTCCATGCCCTCAGCTCCTACAATGAGCAGTTCTTC. Its protein is CSARDPGLAGVHALSSYNEQFF.

This clonotype has a count of ten or more. This chain uses TRBV2 with TRBJ1-5; tentative D call: TRBD1 (5 bases). Between the trimmed V and J ends, which lost 8 bases and 1 base, there was a span of 9 bases. This CDR3 contains 13 residues. Germline V gene data show CDR1 as SNHLY and CDR2 as FYNNEI. The CDR3 DNA reads as TGTGCCAGCGGCGACAGCAGCAATCAGCCCCAGCATTTT. It yields the protein CASGDSSNQPQHF. Full variable domain (missing parts from reference TRBV2 and TRBJ1-5): EPEVTQTPSHQVTQMGQEVILRCVPISNHLYFYWYRQILGQKVEFLVSFYNNEISEKSEIFDDQFSVERPDGSNFTLKIRSTKLEDSAMYFCASGDSSNQPQHFGDGTRLSIL.

The V gene is TRBV2, the J gene TRBJ2-1; 8 nucleotides agree with TRBD1. In germline, CDR1 is SNHLY, CDR2 FYNNEI. This CDR3 region has 13 residues. J was trimmed by 11 bases and V by 8 bases; bases with no gene match: 11. CDR3 loop: CASGQGVRDKQFF. DNA of the CDR3: TGTGCCAGCGGACAGGGAGTTAGGGATAAGCAGTTCTTC.

This clonotype was picked up a small number of times. One end of the junction fails to match germline, which may point to a read error. This chain connects TRBV12-3 or TRBV12-4 to TRBJ2-5; TRBD1 matches at 8 bases. There are 16 residues in the CDR3. CDR3 loop: CVSSLVARGLEETQYF. DNA for the CDR3: TGTGTCAGCAGTTTAGTGGCCAGGGGGCTGGAGGAGACCCAGTACTTC.

In its sample, this clonotype was seen many times. The chain links TRBV7-2 to TRBJ2-6; D is undetermined. V lost 6 bases and J 0 bases, leaving 12 bases between the germline ends. Germline V gene lookup returns CDR1 SGHTA and CDR2 FQGNSA. This CDR3 has 16 residues. In nucleotides, the CDR3 is TGTGCCAGCAGGCGAAGCGCTCGCTCTGGGGCCAACGTCCTGACTTTC. This sequence encodes CASRRSARSGANVLTF.

The chain joins TRBV4-3 to TRBJ2-7; 13 nucleotides agree with TRBD2. Unmatched junction bases numbered 3, after V lost 4 bases and J lost 3 bases. This CDR3 region has 15 residues. Germline V gene sequence: CDR1 LGHNA, CDR2 YSLEER. The DNA for the CDR3 is TGCGCCAGCAGCCGAGGGACTAGCGGGGTCTACGAGCAGTACTTC. Translated: CASSRGTSGVYEQYF.